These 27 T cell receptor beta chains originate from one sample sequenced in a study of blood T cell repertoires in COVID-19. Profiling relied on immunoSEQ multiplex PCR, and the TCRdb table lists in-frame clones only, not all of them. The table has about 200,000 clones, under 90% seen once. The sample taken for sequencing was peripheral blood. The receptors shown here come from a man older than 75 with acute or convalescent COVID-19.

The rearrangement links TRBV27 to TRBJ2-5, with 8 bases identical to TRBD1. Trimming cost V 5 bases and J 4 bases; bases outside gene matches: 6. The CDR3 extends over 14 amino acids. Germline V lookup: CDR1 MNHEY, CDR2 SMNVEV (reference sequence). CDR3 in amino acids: CASSPGTGGETQYF. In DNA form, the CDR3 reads TGTGCCAGCAGTCCGGGGACAGGCGGAGAGACCCAGTACTTC.

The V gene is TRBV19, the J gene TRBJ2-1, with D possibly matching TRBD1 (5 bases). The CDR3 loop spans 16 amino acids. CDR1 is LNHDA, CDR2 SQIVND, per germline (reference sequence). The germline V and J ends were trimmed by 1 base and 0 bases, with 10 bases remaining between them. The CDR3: CASSIGWQGSYNEQFF. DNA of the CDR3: TGTGCCAGTAGTATAGGTTGGCAGGGCTCCTACAATGAGCAGTTCTTC.

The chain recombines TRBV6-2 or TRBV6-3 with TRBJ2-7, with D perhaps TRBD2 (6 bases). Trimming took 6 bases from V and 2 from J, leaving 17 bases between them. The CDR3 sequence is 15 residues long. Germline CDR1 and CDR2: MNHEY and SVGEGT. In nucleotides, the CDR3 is TGTGCCAGCAGCAGATTGACGGGGGATACCTACGAGCAGTACTTC. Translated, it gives CASSRLTGDTYEQYF.

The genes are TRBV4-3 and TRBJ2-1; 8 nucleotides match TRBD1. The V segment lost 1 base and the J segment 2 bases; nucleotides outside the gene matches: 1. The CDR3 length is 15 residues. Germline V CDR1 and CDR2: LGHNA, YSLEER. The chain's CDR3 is CASSQGQGTYNEQFF. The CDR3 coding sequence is TGCGCCAGCAGCCAAGGACAGGGGACCTACAATGAGCAGTTCTTC.

The CDR3 DNA sequence: TGTGCCAGTAGTGTCGCCCTCCCGAGCTCTGGAAACACCATATATTTT. Translated: CASSVALPSSGNTIYF. The V call is TRBV19, the J call TRBJ1-3, with no clear D. The CDR3 runs 16 residues. Germline loops: CDR1 LNHDA, CDR2 SQIVND (reference sequence). Trimming cost V 5 bases and J 0 bases, with 14 bases left between them.

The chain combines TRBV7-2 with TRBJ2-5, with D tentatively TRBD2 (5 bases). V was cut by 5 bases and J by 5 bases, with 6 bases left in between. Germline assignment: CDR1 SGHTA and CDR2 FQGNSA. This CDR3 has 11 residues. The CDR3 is CASSPGETQYF. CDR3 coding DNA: TGTGCCAGCAGCCCGGGGGAGACCCAGTACTTC.

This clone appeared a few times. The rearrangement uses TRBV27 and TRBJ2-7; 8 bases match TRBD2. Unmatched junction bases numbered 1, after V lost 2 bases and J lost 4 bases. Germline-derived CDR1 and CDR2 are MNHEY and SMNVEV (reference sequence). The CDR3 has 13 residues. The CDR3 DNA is TGTGCCAGCAGTTTACGGGAGGGTTACGAGCAGTACTTC. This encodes CASSLREGYEQYF.

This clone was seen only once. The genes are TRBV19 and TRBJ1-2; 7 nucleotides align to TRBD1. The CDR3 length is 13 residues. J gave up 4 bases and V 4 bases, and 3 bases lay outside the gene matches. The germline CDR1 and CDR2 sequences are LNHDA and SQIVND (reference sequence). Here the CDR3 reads CASSRQGTYGYTF. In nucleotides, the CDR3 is TGTGCCAGTAGTAGACAGGGTACCTATGGCTACACCTTC. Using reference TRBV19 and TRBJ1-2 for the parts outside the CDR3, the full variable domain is DGGITQSPKYLFRKEGQNVTLSCEQNLNHDAMYWYRQDPGQGLRLIYYSQIVNDFQKGDIAEGYSVSREKKESFPLTVTSAQKNPTAFYLCASSRQGTYGYTFGSGTRLTVV.

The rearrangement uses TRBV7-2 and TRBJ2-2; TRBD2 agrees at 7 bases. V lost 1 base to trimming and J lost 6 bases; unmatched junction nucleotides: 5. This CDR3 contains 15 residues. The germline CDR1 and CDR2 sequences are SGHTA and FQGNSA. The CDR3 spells CASSLGDYWAGELFF. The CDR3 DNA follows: TGTGCCAGCAGCTTAGGGGACTACTGGGCCGGGGAGCTGTTTTTT.

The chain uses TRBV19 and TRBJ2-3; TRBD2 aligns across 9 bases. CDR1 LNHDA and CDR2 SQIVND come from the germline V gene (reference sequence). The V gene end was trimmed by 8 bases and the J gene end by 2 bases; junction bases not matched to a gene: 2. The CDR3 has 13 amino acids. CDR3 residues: CASAGGNTDTQYF. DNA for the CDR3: TGTGCCAGTGCGGGAGGGAACACAGATACGCAGTATTTT.

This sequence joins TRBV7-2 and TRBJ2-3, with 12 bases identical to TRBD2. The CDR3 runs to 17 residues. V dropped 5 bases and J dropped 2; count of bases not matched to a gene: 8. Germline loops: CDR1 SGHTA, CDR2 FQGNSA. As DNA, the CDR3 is TGTGCCAGCAGCGGCCCTAGCGGGAGGGCCCTCACAGATACGCAGTATTTT. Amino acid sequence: CASSGPSGRALTDTQYF.

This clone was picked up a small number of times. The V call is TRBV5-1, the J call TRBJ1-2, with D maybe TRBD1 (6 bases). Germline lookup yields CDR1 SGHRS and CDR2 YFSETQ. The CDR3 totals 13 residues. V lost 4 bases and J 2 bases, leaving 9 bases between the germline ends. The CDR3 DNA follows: TGCGCCAGCAGCCCCACAGGGAACTATGGCTACACCTTC. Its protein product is CASSPTGNYGYTF.

CDR3 residues: CASSGGDRDNEKLFF. Written as DNA, the CDR3 is TGTGCCAGCAGCGGAGGAGACAGGGATAATGAAAAACTGTTTTTT. V usage is TRBV7-9 and J usage is TRBJ1-4; 7 bases align to TRBD1. V dropped 5 bases and J dropped 4; count of bases not matched to a gene: 7. CDR3 length: 15 residues. Germline CDR1 and CDR2: SEHNR and FQNEAQ (reference sequence).

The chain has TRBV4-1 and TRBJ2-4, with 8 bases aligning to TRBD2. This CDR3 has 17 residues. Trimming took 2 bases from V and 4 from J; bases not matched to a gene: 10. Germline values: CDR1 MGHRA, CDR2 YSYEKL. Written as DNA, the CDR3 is TGCGCCAGCAGCCAACCGGGAGGGGTCGATGGGAAAAACATTCAGTACTTC. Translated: CASSQPGGVDGKNIQYF.

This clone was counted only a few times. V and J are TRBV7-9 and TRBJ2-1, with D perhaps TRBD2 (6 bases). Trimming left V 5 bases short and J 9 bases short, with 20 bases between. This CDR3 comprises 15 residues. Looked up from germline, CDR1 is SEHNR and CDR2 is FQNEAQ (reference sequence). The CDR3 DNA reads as TGTGCCAGCAGCCCCGGGGGTCCACGGGGCGGTGAGCAGTTCTTC. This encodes CASSPGGPRGGEQFF.

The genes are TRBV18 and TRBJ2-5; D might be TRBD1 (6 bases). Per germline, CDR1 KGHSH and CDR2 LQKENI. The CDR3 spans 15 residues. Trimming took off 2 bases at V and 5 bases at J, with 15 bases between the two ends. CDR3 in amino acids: CASSPFNRVGETQYF. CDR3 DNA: TGTGCCAGCTCACCATTTAACAGGGTAGGCGAGACCCAGTACTTC.

CDR3 sequence reads: CASSPPAGLNQPQHF. The CDR3 DNA reads TGTGCCAGCAGTCCCCCAGCAGGGCTCAATCAGCCCCAGCATTTT. J is TRBJ1-5 and V is TRBV28, with D perhaps matching TRBD1 (5 bases). The CDR3 sequence is 15 residues long. V was pared by 5 bases and J by 3 bases, with 14 bases between. The germline V gene encodes CDR1 MDHEN and CDR2 SYDVKM. The full variable domain, in which reference TRBV28 and TRBJ1-5 provide the parts outside the CDR3, is DVKVTQSSRYLVKRTGEKVFLECVQDMDHENMFWYRQDPGLGLRLIYFSYDVKMKEKGDIPEGYSVSREKKERFSLILESASTNQTSMYLCASSPPAGLNQPQHFGDGTRLSIL.

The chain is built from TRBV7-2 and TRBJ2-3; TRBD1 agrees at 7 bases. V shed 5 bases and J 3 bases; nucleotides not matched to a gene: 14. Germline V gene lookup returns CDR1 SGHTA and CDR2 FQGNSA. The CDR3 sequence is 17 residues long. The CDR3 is CASSPRLQGRWTDTQYF. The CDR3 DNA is TGTGCCAGCAGCCCCCGTTTACAGGGGCGGTGGACAGATACGCAGTATTTT.

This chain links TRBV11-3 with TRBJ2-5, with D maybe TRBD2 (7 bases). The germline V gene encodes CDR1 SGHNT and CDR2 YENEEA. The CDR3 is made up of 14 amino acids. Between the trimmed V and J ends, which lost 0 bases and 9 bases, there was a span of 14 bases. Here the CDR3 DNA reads TGTGCCAGCAGCTTAGATCGGGGGGCGAAGGCCCAGTACTTC. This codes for CASSLDRGAKAQYF.

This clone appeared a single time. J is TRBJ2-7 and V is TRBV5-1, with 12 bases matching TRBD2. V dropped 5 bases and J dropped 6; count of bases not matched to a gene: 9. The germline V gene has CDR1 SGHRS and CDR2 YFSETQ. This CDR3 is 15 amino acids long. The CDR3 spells CASRLETSGSGEQYV. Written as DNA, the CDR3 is TGCGCCAGCAGACTTGAGACTAGCGGGAGCGGCGAGCAGTACGTC.

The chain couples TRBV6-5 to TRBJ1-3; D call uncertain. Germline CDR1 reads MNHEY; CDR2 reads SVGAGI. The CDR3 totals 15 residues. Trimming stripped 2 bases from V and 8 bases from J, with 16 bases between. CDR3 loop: CASSYGMRTRDTIYF. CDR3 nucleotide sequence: TGTGCCAGCAGTTACGGGATGAGAACGAGGGACACCATATATTTT.

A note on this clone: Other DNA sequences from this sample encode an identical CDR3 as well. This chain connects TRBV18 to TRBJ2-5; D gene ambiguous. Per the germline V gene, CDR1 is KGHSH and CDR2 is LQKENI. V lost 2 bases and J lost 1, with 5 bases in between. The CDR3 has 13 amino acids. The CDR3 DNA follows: TGTGCCAGCTCACCAGGGCTCCAAGAGACCCAGTACTTC. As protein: CASSPGLQETQYF.

The chain's CDR3 is CASTLLAGGGNEQFF. The CDR3 coding sequence is TGTGCCAGCACTCTACTAGCGGGAGGTGGCAATGAGCAGTTCTTC. The V call is TRBV6-5, the J call TRBJ2-1; 12 bases are shared with TRBD2. The CDR3 is 15 residues long. Trimming removed 7 bases from V and 6 bases from J; junction bases left unmatched: 7. CDR1 and CDR2 from the germline V gene are MNHEY and SVGAGI.

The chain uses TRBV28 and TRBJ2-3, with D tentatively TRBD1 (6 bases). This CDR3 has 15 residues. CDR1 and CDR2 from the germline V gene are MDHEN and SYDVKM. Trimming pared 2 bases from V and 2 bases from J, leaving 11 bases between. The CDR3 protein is CASSLRGTNTDTQYF. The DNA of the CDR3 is TGTGCCAGCAGTTTAAGGGGGACCAACACAGATACGCAGTATTTT.

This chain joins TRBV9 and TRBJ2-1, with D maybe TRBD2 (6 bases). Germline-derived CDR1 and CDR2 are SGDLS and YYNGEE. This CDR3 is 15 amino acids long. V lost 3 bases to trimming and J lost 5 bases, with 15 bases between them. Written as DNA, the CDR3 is TGTGCCAGCAGCGACCAAAGGAGGGCAAACAATGAGCAGTTCTTC. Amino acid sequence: CASSDQRRANNEQFF.

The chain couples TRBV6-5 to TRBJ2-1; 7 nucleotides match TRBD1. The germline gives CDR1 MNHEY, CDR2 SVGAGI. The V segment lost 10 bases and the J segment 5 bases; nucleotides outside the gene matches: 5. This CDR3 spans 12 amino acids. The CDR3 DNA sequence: TGTGCCATCCGACAGGGTCACAATGAGCAGTTCTTC. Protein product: CAIRQGHNEQFF.

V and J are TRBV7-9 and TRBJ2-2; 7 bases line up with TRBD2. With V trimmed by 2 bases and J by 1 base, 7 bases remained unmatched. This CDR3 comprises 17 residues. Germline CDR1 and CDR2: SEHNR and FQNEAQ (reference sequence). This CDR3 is CASSLPLADGNTGELFF. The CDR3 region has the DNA TGTGCCAGCAGCTTACCCCTAGCGGATGGGAACACCGGGGAGCTGTTTTTT.